This record concerns one T cell receptor beta chain sequence. Its antigen is unknown. No base quality values were provided; no much bigger clone lies one nucleotide off. The data originate from a study of blood T cell repertoires in COVID-19 (dated by TCRdb to 2018 to 2021). Study-level background: The collaborator samples originated in the United States, Italy and Spain and spanned the acute and convalescent phases of COVID-19. The prospective study material was composed of cDNA or gDNA derived from T cells, B-cell-depleted T cells, or PBMCs. Deeply sampled blood TCRbeta repertoires from subjects exposed to, actively infected with, or recovered from COVID-19 were included in the dataset. The repertoires were made available in a free public database intended to serve as a resource for research on the immune response to SARS-CoV-2. Samples came from the ongoing ImmuneRACE study (first 160 participants) plus 1,254 subjects from 6 global collaborators. Sample metadata almost always included a de-identified subject ID, COVID-19 status, age in years and sex. Where available, HLA class I and class II types were obtained from metadata supplied by the sample provider rather than from assay-based typing.

The immunoSEQ Assay, a bias-controlled multiplex PCR, was used to amplify TCRbeta CDR3 regions from genomic DNA. On the study's bioinformatics: The number of nucleated cells in each sample was estimated by amplification of reference gene primers within the assay. Sequence reads were collapsed and filtered to measure the absolute abundance of every unique TCRbeta CDR3 rearrangement. For each sample, productive Simpson clonality was calculated by taking the square root of Simpson's diversity index across productive rearrangements. The clones in this table, taken by TCRdb from immuneACCESS, are in-frame only. Not every clone is retained; where verified, under half of the shortfall comes from an unresolved V gene, and the cause of the rest is unknown. V and J calls and clone size are given by that table; D and trimming were obtained from the DNA. The sample includes under 300,000 clones, with about 88% observed a single time. The top ten clonotypes cover less than 4.5% of the sample.

Collaborating institutions collected whole blood in K2EDTA tubes following their own protocols. For TCRbeta analysis, collaborator samples were shipped as frozen whole blood, as isolated PBMCs, or as DNA extracted from either sample type. The study at large found these results: The quantity of clinical and demographic metadata differed by source and by participant and was supplied without curation.

Trimming accounts for 4 bases at V and 7 bases at J, while the number of junction bases matched to no gene is 13. As encoded in the germline V gene, CDR1 is SGHDT while CDR2 is YYEEEE. The CDR3 runs 16 residues from the cysteine to the phenylalanine. Left in the record is the CDR3 DNA by itself, 48 bases read in frame from the first base. The source of this sequence is a man younger than 35 with active or convalescent COVID-19. The chain is assembled from TRBV5-6 and TRBJ2-1; TRBD2 agrees with 8 junctional bases. Sequencing input: peripheral blood. In nucleotides, the sequence is TGTGCCAGCAGCACGGCGGGGGGCTTACGATGGAATGAGCAGTTCTTC. Its protein product is CASSTAGGLRWNEQFF.